The present TCR beta chain was sequenced within a study of long-term antiretroviral therapy in people with HIV. This CDR3 is built from 17 residues. The V gene's germline CDR1 is SGHDN and CDR2 FVKESK. The J segment lost 4 bases and the V segment lost 1 base, leaving 4 bases of the junction unmatched. Runs used v3.0 of the immunoSEQ assay and were done at survey level. Assay used: immunoSEQ multiplex PCR; TCRdb lists only in-frame clones, some missing. The repertoire holds 21,000 or so clones, with roughly 91% as singletons. The V and J genes are TRBV14 and TRBJ2-5; 15 bases align to TRBD2. The sequences come from unsorted PBMCs, collected 2.3 years after starting antiretroviral therapy. This clonotype originated in a man between 60 and 75 years old with HIV. CDR3 sequence reads: CASSQAAGLAGGETQYF. In DNA, the CDR3 is TGTGCCAGCAGCCAAGCTGCGGGACTAGCGGGAGGAGAGACCCAGTACTTC.